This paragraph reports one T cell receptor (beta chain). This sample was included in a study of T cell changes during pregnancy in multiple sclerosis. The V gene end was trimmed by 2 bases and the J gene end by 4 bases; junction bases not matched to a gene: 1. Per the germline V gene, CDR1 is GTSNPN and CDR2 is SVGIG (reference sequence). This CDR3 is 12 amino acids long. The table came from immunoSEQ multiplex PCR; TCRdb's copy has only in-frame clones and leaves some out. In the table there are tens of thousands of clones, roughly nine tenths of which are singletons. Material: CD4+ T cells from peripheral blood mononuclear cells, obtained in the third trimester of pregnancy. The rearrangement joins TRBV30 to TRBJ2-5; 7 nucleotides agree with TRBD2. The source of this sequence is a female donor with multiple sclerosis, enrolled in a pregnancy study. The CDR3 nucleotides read TGTGCCTGGAGTCCGGGGGGAGAGACCCAGTACTTC. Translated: CAWSPGGETQYF. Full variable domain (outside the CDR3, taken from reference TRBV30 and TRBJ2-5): SQTIHQWPATLVQPVGSPLSLECTVEGTSNPNLYWYRQAAGRGLQLLFYSVGIGQISSEVPQNLSASRPQDRQFILSSKKLLLSDSGFYLCAWSPGGETQYFGPGTRLLVL.